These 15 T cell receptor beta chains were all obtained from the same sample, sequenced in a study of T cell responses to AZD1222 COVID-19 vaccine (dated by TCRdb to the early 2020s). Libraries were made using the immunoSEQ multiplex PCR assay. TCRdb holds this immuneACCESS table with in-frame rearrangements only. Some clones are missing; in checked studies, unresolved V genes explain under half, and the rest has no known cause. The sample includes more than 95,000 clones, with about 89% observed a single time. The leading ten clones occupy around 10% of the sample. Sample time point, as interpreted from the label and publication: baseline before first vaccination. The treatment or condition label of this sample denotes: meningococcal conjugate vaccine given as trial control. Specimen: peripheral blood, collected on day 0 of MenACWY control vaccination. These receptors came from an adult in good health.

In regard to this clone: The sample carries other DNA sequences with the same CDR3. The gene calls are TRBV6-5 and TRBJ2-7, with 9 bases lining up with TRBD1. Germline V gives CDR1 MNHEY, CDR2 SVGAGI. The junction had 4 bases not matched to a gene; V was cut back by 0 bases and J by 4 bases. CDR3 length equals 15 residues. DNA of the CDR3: TGTGCCAGCAGTTACTCGACAGGGGGTTCTTACGAGCAGTACTTC. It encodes CASSYSTGGSYEQYF.

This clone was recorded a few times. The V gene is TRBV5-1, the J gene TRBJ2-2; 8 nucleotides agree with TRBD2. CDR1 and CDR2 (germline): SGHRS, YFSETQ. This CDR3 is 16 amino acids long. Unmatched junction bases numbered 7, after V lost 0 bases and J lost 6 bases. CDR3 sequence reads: CASSLEPAGAAGELFF. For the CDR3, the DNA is TGCGCCAGCAGCTTGGAACCAGCGGGAGCGGCCGGGGAGCTGTTTTTT.

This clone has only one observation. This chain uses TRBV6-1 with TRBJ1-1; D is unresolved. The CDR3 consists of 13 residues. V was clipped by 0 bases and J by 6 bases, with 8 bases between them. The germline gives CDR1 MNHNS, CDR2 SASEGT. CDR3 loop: CASSEAPLSEAFF. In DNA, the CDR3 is TGTGCCAGCAGTGAAGCCCCACTGTCTGAAGCTTTCTTT.

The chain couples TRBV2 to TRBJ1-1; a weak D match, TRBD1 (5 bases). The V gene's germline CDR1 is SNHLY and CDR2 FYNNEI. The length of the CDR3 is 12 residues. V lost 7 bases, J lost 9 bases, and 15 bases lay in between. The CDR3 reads CASMIGGFQAFF. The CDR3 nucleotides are TGTGCCAGCATGATCGGGGGTTTTCAAGCTTTCTTT.

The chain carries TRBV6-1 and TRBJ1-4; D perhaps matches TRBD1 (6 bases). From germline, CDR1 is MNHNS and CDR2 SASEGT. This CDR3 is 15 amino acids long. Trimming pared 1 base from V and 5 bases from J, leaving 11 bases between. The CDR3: CASSEETGGNEKLFF. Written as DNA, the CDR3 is TGTGCCAGCAGTGAAGAGACAGGAGGCAATGAAAAACTGTTTTTT.

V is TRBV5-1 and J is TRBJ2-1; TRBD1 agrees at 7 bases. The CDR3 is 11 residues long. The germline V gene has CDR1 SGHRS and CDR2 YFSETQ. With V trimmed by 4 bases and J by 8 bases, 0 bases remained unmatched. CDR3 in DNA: TGCGCCAGCAGCGGACAGGATGAGCAGTTCTTC. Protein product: CASSGQDEQFF.

CDR3 region: CASSRGGGDTGELFF. The DNA of the CDR3 is TGTGCCAGCAGCCGCGGGGGGGGCGACACCGGGGAGCTGTTTTTT. The chain combines TRBV11-3 with TRBJ2-2, with 9 bases identical to TRBD2. V lost 5 bases, J lost 3 bases, and 4 bases stayed unmatched. Germline CDR1 is SGHNT and CDR2 is YENEEA. The CDR3 has 15 amino acids.

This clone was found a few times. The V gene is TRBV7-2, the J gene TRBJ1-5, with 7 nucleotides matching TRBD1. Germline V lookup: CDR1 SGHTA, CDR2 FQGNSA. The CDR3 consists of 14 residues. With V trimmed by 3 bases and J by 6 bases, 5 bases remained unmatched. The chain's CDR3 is CASSLRQGGQPQHF. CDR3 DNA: TGTGCCAGCAGCTTGAGACAGGGAGGTCAGCCCCAGCATTTT.

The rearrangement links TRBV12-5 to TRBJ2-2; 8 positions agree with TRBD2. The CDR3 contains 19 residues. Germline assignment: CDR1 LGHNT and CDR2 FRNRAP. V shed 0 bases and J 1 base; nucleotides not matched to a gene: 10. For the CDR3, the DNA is TGTGCTAGTGGTTTGGTACGGGGGGGTGGTATGTGGAACACCGGGGAGCTGTTTTTT. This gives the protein CASGLVRGGGMWNTGELFF. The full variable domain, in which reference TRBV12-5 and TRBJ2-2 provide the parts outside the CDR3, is DARVTQTPRHKVTEMGQEVTMRCQPILGHNTVFWYRQTMMQGLELLAYFRNRAPLDDSGMPKDRFSAEMPDATLATLKIQPSEPRDSAVYFCASGLVRGGGMWNTGELFFGEGSRLTVL.

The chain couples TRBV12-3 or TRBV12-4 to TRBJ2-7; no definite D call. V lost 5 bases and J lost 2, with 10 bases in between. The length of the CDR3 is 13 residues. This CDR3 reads CASSQTTAYEQYF. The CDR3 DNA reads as TGTGCCAGCAGTCAGACCACCGCCTACGAGCAGTACTTC.

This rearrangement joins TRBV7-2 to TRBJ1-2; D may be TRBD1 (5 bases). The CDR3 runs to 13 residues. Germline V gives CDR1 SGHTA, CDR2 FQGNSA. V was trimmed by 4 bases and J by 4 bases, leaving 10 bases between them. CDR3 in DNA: TGTGCCAGCAGCTCTGGGGCTGGCTATGGCTACACCTTC. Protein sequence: CASSSGAGYGYTF.

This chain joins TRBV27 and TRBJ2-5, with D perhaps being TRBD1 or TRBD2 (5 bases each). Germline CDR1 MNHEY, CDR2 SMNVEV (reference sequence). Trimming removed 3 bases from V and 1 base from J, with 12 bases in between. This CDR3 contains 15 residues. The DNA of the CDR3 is TGTGCCAGCAGTTTCCGGGGCAGGACCCAAGAGACCCAGTACTTC. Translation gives CASSFRGRTQETQYF.

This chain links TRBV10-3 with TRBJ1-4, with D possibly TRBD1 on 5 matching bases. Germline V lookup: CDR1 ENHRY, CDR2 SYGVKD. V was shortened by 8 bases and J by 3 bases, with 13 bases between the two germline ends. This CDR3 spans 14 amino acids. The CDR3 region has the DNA TGTGCCATCGGAAACCCGGGGGCTAATGAAAAACTGTTTTTT. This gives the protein CAIGNPGANEKLFF.

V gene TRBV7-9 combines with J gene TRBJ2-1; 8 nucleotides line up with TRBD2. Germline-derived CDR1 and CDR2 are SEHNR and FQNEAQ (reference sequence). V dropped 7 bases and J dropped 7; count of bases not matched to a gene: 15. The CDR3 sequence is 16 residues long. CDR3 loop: CASNRAGERELNEQFF. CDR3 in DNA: TGTGCCAGCAACCGGGCCGGGGAGCGGGAGTTGAATGAGCAGTTCTTC.

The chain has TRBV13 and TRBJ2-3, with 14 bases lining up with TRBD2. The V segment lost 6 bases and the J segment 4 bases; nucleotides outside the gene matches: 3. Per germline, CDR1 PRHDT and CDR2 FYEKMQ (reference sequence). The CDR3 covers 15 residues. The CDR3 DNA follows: TGTGCCAGCAGGATGACTAGCGGGAGGGCAGATACGCAGTATTTT. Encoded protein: CASRMTSGRADTQYF.